The clone carrying this T cell receptor beta chain came up a few times. TCRdb re-derived calls from the 5' RACE reads in MiXCR, one entry per CDR3 protein. This sample has fewer than 500,000 distinct CDR3 sequences; roughly an eighth occur once, and the top ten carry about 0.97%. The data belong to a study of identical twins. Each donor (without exception) was a healthy Caucasian. The data also belong to a second study, concerning yellow fever vaccine responses in identical twins. That source reports: Among the twins, the vaccine T cell response reportedly seemed partly convergent and partly personalized.

This TCR derives from a woman younger than 35 in good health. The sequenced sample was CD4+ T cells sorted from blood.

This chain's CDR3 is CSASWLEITDTQYF. CDR3 nucleotides: TGCAGTGCTAGCTGGTTAGAAATCACAGATACGCAGTATTTT. The chain recombines TRBV20-1 with TRBJ2-3; D remains ambiguous. Trimming stripped 3 bases from V and 2 bases from J, with 12 bases between. The CDR3 consists of 14 residues. The germline CDR1 and CDR2 sequences are DFQATT and SNEGSKA (reference sequence).